The 20 T cell receptor beta chains in this list originate from one sample, sequenced in a study of blood T cells in healthy people across ages. A J-beta primer mix and a sample-barcoded 5' primer were used in a second PCR of about 6 to 12 cycles. TCRdb called the 5' RACE reads again in MiXCR, with one record for every CDR3 protein. The sample holds about 590,000 distinct CDR3 sequences, roughly 31% seen once. The sequencing input was blood. The receptors stem from a woman aged 80 or older in good health.

The sample holds a few counts of this clonotype. The chain joins TRBV29-1 to TRBJ2-4; the D gene could be TRBD1 or TRBD2 (5 bases each). The CDR3 is 14 amino acids. The germline V and J ends were trimmed by 4 bases and 13 bases, with 23 bases remaining between them. Looked up from germline, CDR1 is SQVTM and CDR2 is ANQGSEA. The chain's CDR3 is CSVAGTRGNNEQYF. CDR3 sequence (DNA): TGCAGCGTTGCGGGGACCCGAGGTAACAATGAGCAGTACTTC.

This clonotype has at least ten counts. The V call is TRBV5-1, the J call TRBJ2-7; 7 nucleotides match TRBD1. V was pared by 3 bases and J by 0 bases, with 6 bases of the junction left unmatched. Germline CDR1 and CDR2: SGHRS and YFSETQ. The CDR3 runs to 15 residues. The CDR3 DNA reads TGCGCCAGCAGCTCATTGACAGGGAACTCCTACGAGCAGTACTTC. It translates to CASSSLTGNSYEQYF.

This clonotype was seen at least ten times. J is TRBJ1-6 and V is TRBV3-1; tentative D call: TRBD1 (6 bases). V was pared by 6 bases and J by 9 bases, with 18 bases between. The CDR3 totals 15 residues. CDR1 is LGHDT, CDR2 YNNKEL, per germline (reference sequence). In DNA, the CDR3 is TGTGCCAGCAGAGAAAGTAGAAACAGGGTTTCACCCCTCCACTTT. It translates to CASRESRNRVSPLHF.

This chain uses TRBV6-1 with TRBJ1-1, with a weak D call TRBD1 (5 bases). Germline loops: CDR1 MNHNS, CDR2 SASEGT. Trimming left V 3 bases short and J 1 base short, with 9 bases between. The CDR3 consists of 14 residues. CDR3 coding DNA: TGTGCCAGCAGTGAGAGAACAGGGAACACTGAAGCTTTCTTT. It encodes CASSERTGNTEAFF.

The V gene is TRBV28, the J gene TRBJ2-2, with unresolved D. The V gene lost 5 bases and the J gene lost 4 bases, with 11 bases spanning the gap. Germline assignment: CDR1 MDHEN and CDR2 SYDVKM. The CDR3 is 14 amino acids. In DNA form, the CDR3 reads TGTGCCAGCAGTCCTCTAGTGGCCACCGGGGAGCTGTTTTTT. Protein: CASSPLVATGELFF.

This chain joins TRBV5-1 and TRBJ2-2; D uncertain. The CDR3 has 15 amino acids. Germline-derived CDR1 and CDR2 are SGHRS and YFSETQ. V lost 1 base, J lost 5 bases, and 12 bases lay in between. CDR3 amino acids: CASSLLGMETGELFF. The CDR3 DNA follows: TGCGCCAGCAGCTTGTTGGGGATGGAGACCGGGGAGCTGTTTTTT.

This clonotype occurred many times. This rearrangement joins TRBV5-1 to TRBJ2-7; 14 bases map to TRBD2. Germline V CDR1 and CDR2: SGHRS, YFSETQ. This CDR3 comprises 15 residues. V lost 4 bases, J lost 4 bases, and 4 bases stayed unmatched. CDR3 in DNA: TGCGCCAGCAGCCCGGGACTAGCGGGGGCTTACGAGCAGTACTTC. This encodes CASSPGLAGAYEQYF. The whole variable domain, remainder taken from reference TRBV5-1 and TRBJ2-7, is KAGVTQTPRYLIKTRGQQVTLSCSPISGHRSVSWYQQTPGQGLQFLFEYFSETQRNKGNFPGRFSGRQFSNSRSEMNVSTLELGDSALYLCASSPGLAGAYEQYFGPGTRLTVT.

The V call is TRBV7-2, the J call TRBJ2-7; D gene unclear. TRBJ2-4 matches the DNA end more closely, so the J call is doubtful. CDR1 and CDR2 (germline): SGHTA, FQGNSA. The CDR3 is made up of 12 amino acids. CDR3 in DNA: TGTGCCAGCAGCTTAGAAGCGCGCATTCAGTACTTC. This translates into CASSLEARIQYF.

For this clonotype: This may be a read error, as it is one base from a much larger clone. In DNA, the CDR3 is TGTGCCAGCAGCTCCCAGGGACTTAGGGGCTCCTACAATGAGCAGTACTTC. Amino acids: CASSSQGLRGSYNEQYF. The chain links TRBV11-2 to TRBJ2-1; TRBD2 is a possible D gene (6 bases). The better agreement between TRBJ2-7 and the DNA end casts doubt on the J call. The CDR3 contains 17 residues. Germline V lookup: CDR1 SGHAT, CDR2 FQNNGV.

The rearrangement links TRBV7-2 to TRBJ2-5; 7 bases are shared with TRBD2. The assigned J gene may be wrong: the sequence end matches TRBJ2-7 better. The CDR3 length is 16 residues. CDR1 and CDR2 from the germline V gene are SGHTA and FQGNSA. The CDR3 DNA follows: TGTGCCAGCAGCTTAGGGGCTAGCGGCCGGGCTTACGAGCAGTACTTC. It specifies CASSLGASGRAYEQYF.

This chain connects TRBV20-1 to TRBJ2-1; 9 bases are shared with TRBD2. The CDR3 runs to 18 residues. V lost 0 bases and J lost 4; bases outside the gene matches: 13. Germline V lookup: CDR1 DFQATT, CDR2 SNEGSKA (reference sequence). The CDR3 is CSAREPHRLAEYYNEQFF. DNA for the CDR3: TGCAGTGCTAGAGAGCCTCACAGACTAGCGGAGTATTACAATGAGCAGTTCTTC.

This clonotype turned up a few times. The genes are TRBV2 and TRBJ2-7; D not resolved. CDR3 size: 12 residues. Germline V gene sequence: CDR1 SNHLY, CDR2 FYNNEI. Trimming removed 6 bases at V and 3 bases at J, with 9 bases between. The chain's CDR3 is CASRPDNYEQYF. CDR3 sequence (DNA): TGTGCCAGCAGACCCGACAACTACGAGCAGTACTTC.

Details on this clonotype: Since a much larger clone is just one base distant, this may be a read error. The rearrangement links TRBV20-1 to TRBJ2-1, with 10 bases identical to TRBD1. Trimming took 4 bases from V and 13 from J; bases not matched to a gene: 16. CDR3 length: 15 amino acids. The germline gives CDR1 DFQATT, CDR2 SNEGSKA (reference sequence). CDR3 region: CSATLRDRGLATQFF. The CDR3 DNA is TGCAGTGCTACCCTCCGGGACAGGGGCTTGGCGACCCAGTTCTTC.

In its sample, this clonotype was seen many times. The rearrangement joins TRBV20-1 to TRBJ2-7; no firm D call. V was shortened by 5 bases and J by 2 bases, with 13 bases between the two germline ends. This CDR3 has 13 amino acids. Germline loops: CDR1 DFQATT, CDR2 SNEGSKA (reference sequence). DNA of the CDR3: TGCAGTGCTCCGCCCCCAGGCCCCTACGAGCAGTACTTC. As protein: CSAPPPGPYEQYF.

Ten or more counts support this clonotype. The CDR3 nucleotides are TGTGCCAGCAGCGCCACAGGGAGACTCTACGAGCAGTACTTC. As protein: CASSATGRLYEQYF. The rearrangement uses TRBV7-9 and TRBJ2-7; D may be TRBD1 (6 bases). V lost 5 bases, J lost 3 bases, and 14 bases lay in between. The CDR3 is 14 amino acids. CDR1 is SEHNR, CDR2 FQNEAQ, per germline (reference sequence).

The sample holds many counts of this clonotype. The V call is TRBV11-2, the J call TRBJ2-7; 9 bases agree with TRBD1. The trim removed 5 bases at V and 1 base at J, leaving 6 bases unmatched. CDR3 length: 15 residues. CDR1 and CDR2 from the germline V gene are SGHAT and FQNNGV. CDR3 bases: TGTGCCAGCAGCCCCGGGACAGGGCCTTCCTACGAGCAGTACTTC. Translating it yields CASSPGTGPSYEQYF.

To note about this clonotype: The junction departs from the called germline gene at one end, perhaps through a read error. The CDR3 reads CASSEEPNYCYTF. The CDR3 DNA reads TGCGCCAGCAGTGAGGAACCTAACTATTGCTACACCTTC. This chain connects TRBV10-2 to TRBJ1-2; D unresolved. There are 13 residues in the CDR3. CDR1 and CDR2 from the germline V gene are WSHSY and SAAADI.

The genes are TRBV4-3 and TRBJ1-2, with 9 bases lining up with TRBD1. The CDR3 has 14 amino acids. Germline V gene data show CDR1 as LGHNA and CDR2 as YSLEER. J lost 2 bases, V lost 4 bases, and 2 bases had no gene match. The CDR3 DNA sequence: TGCGCCAGCAGCCCACAGGGGGCGAACTATGGCTACACCTTC. Protein sequence: CASSPQGANYGYTF.

Remarks on this clonotype: A read error is possible here, since a much larger clone lies one base away. The chain couples TRBV7-6 to TRBJ2-3; a weak D match, TRBD2 (6 bases). The CDR3 is 15 residues long. CDR1 is SGHVS and CDR2 is FNYEAQ in the germline V gene. The CDR3 region is CASSLGASAADTRYF. The DNA for the CDR3 is TGTGCCAGCAGCTTAGGAGCTAGCGCGGCAGATACGCGGTATTTT.

This clonotype was counted ten times or more. The chain employs TRBV9 and TRBJ2-5; 7 nucleotides line up with TRBD1. The germline CDR1 and CDR2 sequences are SGDLS and YYNGEE. V dropped 4 bases and J dropped 1; count of bases not matched to a gene: 7. The length of the CDR3 is 15 residues. CDR3: CASSINRGSQETQYF. The CDR3 bases are TGTGCCAGCAGCATTAACAGGGGAAGCCAAGAGACCCAGTACTTC.